Sequencing of this T cell receptor beta chain was carried out in a study of OX40 agonist ivuxolimab in advanced cancers. Regarding the study as a whole: Researchers did not establish what antigens the expanded peripheral T cells target. There was clonal expansion of CD4+ and CD8+ blood T cells by week 6 at 0.1 to 3.0 mg/kg.

The table came from immunoSEQ multiplex PCR; TCRdb's copy has only in-frame clones and leaves some out. The repertoire consists of under 100,000 clones, with less than 90% occurring once and the leading ten covering about 0.8%. On this clone: Its specificity is unknown.

The origin of this receptor is an adult with an advanced solid tumor such as melanoma, head and neck, liver or kidney cancer. Sequences were derived from CD4+ or CD8+ T cells sorted from blood, sampled in a trial of the OX40 agonist ivuxolimab.

CDR3 nucleotides: TGTGCCAGCAGTTCCGCCCGGTGGACTGAAGCTTTCTTT. As protein: CASSSARWTEAFF. The rearrangement joins TRBV6-5 to TRBJ1-1; no clear D. Germline-derived CDR1 and CDR2 are MNHEY and SVGAGI. The CDR3 length is 13 residues. Trimming pared 4 bases from V and 5 bases from J, leaving 11 bases between.